This TCR beta chain was captured by sequencing in a study of OX40 agonist ivuxolimab in advanced cancers. Study-wide findings and caveats: Doses of 0.1 to 3.0 mg/kg were accompanied by clonal expansion of CD4+ and CD8+ blood T cells by week 6.

Autoimmune disease history or systemic immunosuppression barred patients. The table lists this clone with a count of one. Antigen unknown. Produced via immunoSEQ multiplex PCR; TCRdb's table is partial and in-frame only. The sample lists tens of thousands of clones; more than 75% were seen once. Specimen: CD4+ or CD8+ T cells sorted from blood, collected in a trial of the OX40 agonist ivuxolimab. This TCR was sampled from an adult with an advanced solid tumor such as melanoma, head and neck, liver or kidney cancer.

CDR3 loop: CASSLRGDQETQYF. CDR3 in DNA: TGTGCCAGCAGCTTAAGGGGGGACCAAGAGACCCAGTACTTC. The chain has TRBV7-3 and TRBJ2-5, with D perhaps TRBD2 (6 bases). This CDR3 region has 14 residues. Per germline, CDR1 SGHTA and CDR2 FQGTGA. Trimming left V 1 base short and J 0 bases short, with 6 bases between.